This entry is about one T cell receptor beta chain. The CDR3 is 14 amino acids. V dropped 2 bases and J dropped 6 bases, with 8 bases sitting between them. CDR1 is MNHEY, CDR2 SVGAGI, per germline. The sample is drawn from a study of response to subunit inactivated influenza vaccine. TCRdb reprocessed the RT-PCR reads via MiXCR and lists one record per CDR3 protein. Of around 520,000 distinct CDR3 sequences listed, roughly 23% are singletons. This sequence was found in a man aged 45 to 65 who received an inactivated influenza vaccine. The V and J genes are TRBV6-5 and TRBJ1-6; tentative D call: TRBD1 (6 bases). The sample here was CD4+ T cells sorted from PBMCs, taken roughly 5 days after vaccination. CDR3 nucleotide sequence: TGTGCCAGCAGTTACGCCAGGGGTAATTCACCCCTCCACTTT. Encoded protein: CASSYARGNSPLHF.